The 8 T cell receptor beta chains presented below share a single source sample, sequenced in a study of metastatic and nonmetastatic thyroid tumors. The entire patient cohort was treatment-naive prior to thyroid surgery. TCRdb redid the clone calls on the PCR reads using MiXCR. Of tens of thousands of clones listed, 10% to 15% are singletons. The specimen was blood. The receptors were gathered from a female donor with papillary thyroid cancer or a benign thyroid nodule (not recorded which). Some clones in this sample may be carry-over from other donors' samples.

This clone has a count of ten or more. The gene calls are TRBV30 and TRBJ2-5, with 7 bases matching TRBD1. V was clipped by 0 bases and J by 4 bases; unmatched bases: 5. The CDR3 totals 14 residues. The germline V gene encodes CDR1 GTSNPN and CDR2 SVGIG (reference sequence). CDR3 sequence (DNA): TGTGCCTGGAGTGTTGGGGACAGCTTAGAGACCCAGTACTTC. Translation: CAWSVGDSLETQYF.

This clone was observed many times. V usage is TRBV10-3 and J usage is TRBJ2-7, with 9 bases that match TRBD2. The CDR3 is 13 residues long. Unmatched junction bases numbered 3, after V lost 4 bases and J lost 5 bases. Germline values: CDR1 ENHRY, CDR2 SYGVKD. The CDR3 sequence: CAISGSGSNEQYF. The CDR3 nucleotides are TGTGCCATCAGTGGTAGCGGGAGTAACGAGCAGTACTTC.

The chain links TRBV6-1 to TRBJ2-1, with D tentatively TRBD1 (5 bases). This CDR3 contains 11 residues. CDR1 MNHNS and CDR2 SASEGT come from the germline V gene. The V gene lost 10 bases and the J gene lost 4 bases, with 8 bases spanning the gap. CDR3 residues: CATQGYNEQFF. The CDR3 bases are TGTGCCACGCAGGGTTACAATGAGCAGTTCTTC.

This clone was detected ten times or more. This chain connects TRBV7-6 to TRBJ2-3; the D gene is possibly TRBD2 (6 bases). Per germline, CDR1 SGHVS and CDR2 FNYEAQ. This CDR3 contains 15 residues. The ends were cut back, 7 bases at V and 6 bases at J, with 20 bases in the middle. The CDR3 reads CASTQGGARGDTQYF. The CDR3 DNA sequence: TGTGCCAGCACCCAAGGCGGCGCCCGGGGGGATACGCAGTATTTT.

This clone was recorded at least ten times. The genes are TRBV4-2 and TRBJ2-1, with 9 bases lining up with TRBD1. V gave up 6 bases and J gave up 10 bases; unmatched junction bases: 10. The CDR3 consists of 14 residues. From germline, CDR1 is LGHNA and CDR2 YNFKEQ. Written as DNA, the CDR3 is TGTGCCAGCAGGCTAGAACAGGGGGCGAGCGAGCAGTTCTTC. This sequence encodes CASRLEQGASEQFF.

This clone has at least ten counts. The J gene is TRBJ2-5, the V gene TRBV4-1; 7 positions agree with TRBD1. This CDR3 contains 13 residues. The germline CDR1 and CDR2 sequences are MGHRA and YSYEKL. Trimming took 5 bases from V and 3 from J; bases not matched to a gene: 3. The CDR3 DNA is TGCGCCAGCAGCACCGGGACAGAAGAGACCCAGTACTTC. Protein: CASSTGTEETQYF.

This rearrangement joins TRBV19 to TRBJ2-7; D is possibly TRBD1 (5 bases). Germline V gene sequence: CDR1 LNHDA, CDR2 SQIVND (reference sequence). The CDR3 extends over 14 amino acids. The V end was cut by 3 bases, the J end by 6 bases, with 15 bases between. The chain's CDR3 is CASSIGPVQGEQYF. The CDR3 DNA follows: TGTGCCAGTAGTATCGGACCCGTTCAGGGCGAGCAGTACTTC.

This clone was found many times. J is TRBJ2-4 and V is TRBV28, with TRBD1 matching over 7 bases. The CDR3 is made up of 16 amino acids. V lost 5 bases and J lost 5; bases outside the gene matches: 12. Germline CDR1 reads MDHEN; CDR2 reads SYDVKM. CDR3 in DNA: TGTGCCAGCAGTCCCCCAGGGGGTAGACGACAAAACATTCAGTACTTC. Amino acids: CASSPPGGRRQNIQYF.